The T cell receptor (beta chain) described here comes from a study of PD-L1 blockade in urothelial cancer. As for the study in general: Patients initiated atezolizumab around 2014 at 1,200 mg intravenously every 3 weeks. It was at 3 weeks (second dose) and 6 weeks after treatment start that blood was analyzed.

Spiked synthetic TCR analogs estimated absolute template abundance per PCR. The table came from immunoSEQ multiplex PCR; TCRdb's copy has only in-frame clones and leaves some out. The sample contains about 52,000 clones, around 77% of which appear only once. The germline CDR1 and CDR2 sequences are SGHVS and FQNEAQ. The CDR3 contains 17 residues. Trimming shortened V by 5 bases and J by 4 bases, and 21 bases separated the two germline ends. This rearrangement joins TRBV7-8 to TRBJ1-5; D gene uncertain. The TCR sequence derives from a man aged 65-85 years with urothelial cancer. The sequencing here drew on PBMCs, taken around atezolizumab (anti-PD-L1) treatment. CDR3 coding DNA: TGTGCCAGCAGCCCCGGGCGGGGAAGGCTTAATAATCAGCCCCAGCATTTT. Its protein product is CASSPGRGRLNNQPQHF.